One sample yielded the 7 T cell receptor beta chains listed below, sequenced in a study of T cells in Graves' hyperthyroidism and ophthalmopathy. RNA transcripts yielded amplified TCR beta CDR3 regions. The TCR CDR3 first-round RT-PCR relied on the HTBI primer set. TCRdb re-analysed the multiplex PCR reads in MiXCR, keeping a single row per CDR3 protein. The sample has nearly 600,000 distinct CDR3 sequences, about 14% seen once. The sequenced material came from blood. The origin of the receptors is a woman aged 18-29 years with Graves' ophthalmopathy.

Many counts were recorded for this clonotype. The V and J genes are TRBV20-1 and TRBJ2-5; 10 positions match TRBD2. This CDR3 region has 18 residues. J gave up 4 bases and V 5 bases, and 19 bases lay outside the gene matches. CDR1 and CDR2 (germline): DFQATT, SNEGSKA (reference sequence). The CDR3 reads CSAPRLGEAGGWVETQYF. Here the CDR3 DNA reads TGCAGTGCTCCGCGCCTGGGGGAAGCGGGAGGGTGGGTAGAGACCCAGTACTTC.

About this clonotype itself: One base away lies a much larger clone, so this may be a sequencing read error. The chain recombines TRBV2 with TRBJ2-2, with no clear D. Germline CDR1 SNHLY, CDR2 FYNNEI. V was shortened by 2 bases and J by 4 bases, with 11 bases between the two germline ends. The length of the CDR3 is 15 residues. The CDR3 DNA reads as TGTGCCAGCAGTGAATTGGGTACGAGCACCGGGGAGCTGTTTTTT. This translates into CASSELGTSTGELFF.

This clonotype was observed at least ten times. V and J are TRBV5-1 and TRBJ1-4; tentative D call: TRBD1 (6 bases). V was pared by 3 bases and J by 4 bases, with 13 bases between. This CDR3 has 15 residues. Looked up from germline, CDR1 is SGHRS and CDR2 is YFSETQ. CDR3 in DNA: TGCGCCAGCAGCTCTTCGGACAGTCGTAATGAAAAACTGTTTTTT. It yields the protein CASSSSDSRNEKLFF.

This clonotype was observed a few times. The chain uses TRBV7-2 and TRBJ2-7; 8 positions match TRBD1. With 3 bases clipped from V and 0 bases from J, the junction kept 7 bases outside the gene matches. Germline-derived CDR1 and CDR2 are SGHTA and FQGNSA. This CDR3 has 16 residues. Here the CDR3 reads CASSLDRDGSSYEQYF. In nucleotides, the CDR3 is TGTGCCAGCAGCTTGGACAGGGACGGAAGCTCCTACGAGCAGTACTTC. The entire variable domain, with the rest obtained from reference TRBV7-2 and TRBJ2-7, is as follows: GAGVSQSPSNKVTEKGKDVELRCDPISGHTALYWYRQSLGQGLEFLIYFQGNSAPDKSGLPSDRFSAERTGGSVSTLTIQRTQQEDSAVYLCASSLDRDGSSYEQYFGPGTRLTVT.

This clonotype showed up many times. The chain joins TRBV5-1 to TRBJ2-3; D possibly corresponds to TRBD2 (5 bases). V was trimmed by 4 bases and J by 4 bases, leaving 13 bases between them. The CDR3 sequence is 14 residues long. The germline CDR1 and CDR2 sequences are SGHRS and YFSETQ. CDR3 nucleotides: TGCGCCAGCAGCCCCACGGGGAACGCAGATACGCAGTATTTT. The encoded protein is CASSPTGNADTQYF.

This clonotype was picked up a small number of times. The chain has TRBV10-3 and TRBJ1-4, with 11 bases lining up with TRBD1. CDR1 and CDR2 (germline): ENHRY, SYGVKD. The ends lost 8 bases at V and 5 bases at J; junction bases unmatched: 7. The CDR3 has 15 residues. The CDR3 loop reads CAIGVRDRGNEKLFF. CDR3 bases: TGTGCCATCGGTGTCCGGGACAGGGGGAATGAAAAACTGTTTTTT.

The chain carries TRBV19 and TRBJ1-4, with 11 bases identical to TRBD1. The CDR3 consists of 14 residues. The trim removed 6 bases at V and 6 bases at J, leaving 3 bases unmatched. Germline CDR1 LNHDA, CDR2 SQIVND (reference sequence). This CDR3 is CASRSGQGDEKLFF. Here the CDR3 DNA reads TGTGCCAGTAGGTCGGGACAGGGGGATGAAAAACTGTTTTTT.